This T cell receptor beta chain comes out of a study of preoperative IRX-2 immunotherapy in early breast cancer. Sequenced by immunoSEQ multiplex PCR; TCRdb stores in-frame clones only, minus some. The sample has about 43,000 clones; about 95% are singletons. As for treatment: preoperative locoregional IRX-2 cytokine immunotherapy. Preoperative locoregional IRX-2 cytokine immunotherapy was tested in the phase Ib source study. This TCR was sampled from a human donor with breast cancer. The input for sequencing was tumor tissue, taken after IRX-2 immunotherapy.

The CDR3 DNA reads as TGTGCCAGCGCCAGAACAAGCGACACTGAAGCTTTCTTT. It codes for CASARTSDTEAFF. V and J are TRBV6-1 and TRBJ1-1, with no clear D. The CDR3 runs to 13 residues. Germline CDR1 reads MNHNS; CDR2 reads SASEGT. Trimming cost V 8 bases and J 3 bases, with 13 bases left between them.